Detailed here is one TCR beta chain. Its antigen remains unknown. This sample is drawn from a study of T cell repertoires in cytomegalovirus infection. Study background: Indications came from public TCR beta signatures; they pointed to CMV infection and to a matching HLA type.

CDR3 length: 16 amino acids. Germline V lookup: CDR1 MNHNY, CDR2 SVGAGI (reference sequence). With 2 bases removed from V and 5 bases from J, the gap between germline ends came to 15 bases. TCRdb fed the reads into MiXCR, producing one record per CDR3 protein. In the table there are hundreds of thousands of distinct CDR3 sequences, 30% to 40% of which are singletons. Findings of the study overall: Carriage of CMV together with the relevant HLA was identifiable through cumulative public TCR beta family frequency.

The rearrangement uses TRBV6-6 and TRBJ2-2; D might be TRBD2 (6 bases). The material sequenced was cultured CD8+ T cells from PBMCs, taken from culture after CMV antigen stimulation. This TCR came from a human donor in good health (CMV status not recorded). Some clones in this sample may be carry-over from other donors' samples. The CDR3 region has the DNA TGTGCCAGCAGTTACACCGGTGACCGGGGGACCGGGGAGCTGTTTTTT. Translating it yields CASSYTGDRGTGELFF.